The T cell receptor beta chain under discussion was sequenced for a study of regulatory T cells in long-lasting Graves disease (dated by TCRdb to the early 2020s). Concerning the study at large: Antithyroid drugs had been taken for less than 3 months by newly diagnosed Graves' disease patients. This study used TCR sequencing and RNA sequencing of peripheral blood to compare persistent Graves' disease patients against newly diagnosed Graves' disease patients. The study was conducted in China and was registered as a clinical trial. A total of some 35 samples underwent TCR sequencing: approximately 13 from persistent and 20 from newly diagnosed Graves' disease patients.

What the authors observed across the whole study: Sequencing and analysis were limited to the TCR beta chain. The small sample size was acknowledged by the authors as a limitation that may reduce accuracy. Lower TCR Shannon entropy and fewer highly expanded clones were observed in persistent Graves' disease patients than in newly diagnosed patients, which suggested clonal expansion. More public clonotypes were shared among persistent patients (fewer than 3,000) than among newly diagnosed patients (roughly 960). TRBV28, TRBJ1-2 and TRBJ2-5 were preferentially used in persistent disease, while TRBV20-1 and TRBJ2-1 were favored in newly diagnosed disease. Because the primary lesion, thyroid tissue, could not be accessed, the study looked at peripheral blood alone.

The library came from multiplex PCR. The sequencer listed for this sample is Illumina HiSeq 4000. To build TCR beta libraries, CDR3 regions were amplified by Arm-PCR using iRepertoire HTBI primers. PCR products were gel purified before sequencing. The study's processing was this. A total of around 66 TRBV and 14 TRBJ segments were identified across samples and were used for gene usage analysis of CDR3 amino acid clonotypes. COPE and FqMerger were used to merge the filtered high-quality paired reads into contigs. BLAST was used to align contigs to IMGT TRBV, TRBD and TRBJ reference genes, and CDR3 was defined according to IMGT. Any clonotype with a frequency above 0.1% was classified as a highly expanded clone. Shannon entropy was used to measure repertoire diversity, and the Gini coefficient was used to measure V-J evenness. A clonotype found in more than one individual was treated as public. The raw public reads went through TCRdb reprocessing: fastp at Q25, MiXCR clone calling, in-frame beta chains kept. When rows share a CDR3 protein, they turn into one entry using the most common DNA and genes. The V and J calls and clone size come from TCRdb's table, not from the authors' own analysis. A total of fewer than 650,000 distinct CDR3 sequences appear in this sample, 15% to 20% of them only once. Around 18% of the sample rests with the top ten.

This specimen's time point label, per the study, means: newly diagnosed GD, antithyroid drugs for less than 3 months. RNA was extracted from PBMCs in TRIzol for both TCR sequencing and RNA sequencing. The diagnosis of Graves' disease followed American Thyroid Association guidelines. Patients for the study were recruited at an endocrinology department in Xi'an, China. Each patient gave 9 to 10 milliliters of peripheral blood, collected in an EDTA anticoagulant tube. Ficoll Paque Plus density gradient separation was used to isolate PBMCs, and no further T cell sorting was done. An Agilent 2100 Bioanalyzer and agarose gel were used to check RNA quality, and a NanoDrop 2000 was used to measure RNA concentration. This clonotype has a count of ten or more. Its antigen specificity is not known. Base qualities were left out, and no much larger clone turns up one base away. Including the terminal cysteine and phenylalanine, the CDR3 comprises 14 residues. Only the CDR3 DNA stays, 42 bases, in frame from base 1. Sequences MNHNS (CDR1) and SASEGT (CDR2) are obtained from the germline V gene. V loses 4 bases of germline sequence and J loses 1 base, and the interval between the two ends is 8 bases.

These data also featured in a second study, about T cells in Graves' hyperthyroidism and ophthalmopathy. From that second study: Stable Graves' hyperthyroidism was defined as the absence of progression to ophthalmopathy over 18 months of follow-up. The hyperthyroidism patients were between 18 and 65 years old and newly diagnosed, with a disease duration of less than 2 months. Any patient with an uncontrolled infection, another autoimmune disease, pregnancy or lactation was excluded. Clinical symptoms, serum thyroxine and TRAb, thyroid ultrasound, and orbital computed tomography formed the basis for the diagnoses. The TCR CDR3 was subjected to a first round of RT-PCR using the HTBI primer set and the Qiagen OneStep RT-PCR kit. Blood samples also contained most of the expanded thyroid clonotypes (frequency above 0.001), which suggests that blood repertoires may reflect thyroid immune responses. Ophthalmopathy was separated from stable hyperthyroidism by a 13 V-J signature model, with approximately 89% sensitivity and 81% to 82% specificity obtained in cross-validation and 80%/75% obtained in testing. In validation, the model predicted progression to ophthalmopathy with 60% to 71% sensitivity and over 72% specificity, a median of about 6 months before onset. TCR V-J signatures able to tell the groups apart were searched for in a discovery cohort of approximately 95 patients, of whom about 40 had Graves' ophthalmopathy and around 57 had stable Graves' hyperthyroidism. Prospective prediction of ophthalmopathy was tested in an independent validation cohort consisting of 18 to 20 hyperthyroidism patients and 15 to 17 patients who later progressed to ophthalmopathy. The roughly 100 discovery patients were divided at random into training and test sets in a 7:3 ratio. Thyroid tissue and blood T-cell repertoires from about six Graves' hyperthyroidism patients were also compared in the study. After sampling, hyperthyroidism patients received methimazole starting at 30 mg daily, and ophthalmopathy patients received high-dose intravenous methylprednisolone. Libraries were constructed in a second round of multiplex PCR, after which size selection and purification were carried out. Paired-end sequencing of the libraries was performed with 100 bp reads on an Illumina HiSeq2000. SOAPnuke was used to process the raw data, throwing out any read that contained adapters or uncalled bases, had a mean Phred below 15, or lacked an exact constant-primer or identifier match. High-quality paired reads were merged with COPE v1.2.5, and unique nucleotide sequences were defined as clonotypes. MiTCR v1.1 was used to align the clonotypes against IMGT TRBV, TRBD and TRBJ reference segments. Only V-J combinations with frequency above 0.0001, covering 99.2% of repertoires, were analysed. The TCS score was defined as F50 (clonal expansion) divided by E x V (chaos), with BLOSUM62-based TCRdist calculated between CDR3 peptides within each V-J. Welch's t-statistics and random forest reduced 514 V-J features to 13, which were used in a naive Bayes classifier (R e1071). Sample size was not statistically predetermined, and investigators were not blinded to group allocation. TCR Vbeta CDR3 sequencing of fewer than 150 peripheral blood samples (43 ophthalmopathy, 75 hyperthyroidism and roughly 17 progressor patients) is reported in the paper.

The origin of this receptor is a woman between 25 and 40 years old with Graves disease. Donor details come from another sample of the same person, matched by shared clones. The sequences come from peripheral blood mononuclear cells (PBMCs), collected at new diagnosis, from a patient treated with antithyroid drugs. In this chain, TRBV6-1 is recombined with TRBJ1-5, with no D gene named confidently. The nucleotides are TGTGCCAGCAGTGGTTTTACGAGCAATCAGCCCCAGCATTTT. It translates to CASSGFTSNQPQHF.